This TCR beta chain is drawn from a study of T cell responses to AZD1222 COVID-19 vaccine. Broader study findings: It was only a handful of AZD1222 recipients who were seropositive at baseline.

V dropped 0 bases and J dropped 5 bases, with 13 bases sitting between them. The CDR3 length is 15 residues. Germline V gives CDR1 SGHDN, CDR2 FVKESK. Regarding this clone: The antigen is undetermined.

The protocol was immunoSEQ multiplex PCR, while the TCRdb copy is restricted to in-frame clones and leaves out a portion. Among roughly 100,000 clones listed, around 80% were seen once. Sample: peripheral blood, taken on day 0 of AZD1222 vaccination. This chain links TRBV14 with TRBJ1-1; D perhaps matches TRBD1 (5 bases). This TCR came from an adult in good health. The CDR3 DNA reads TGTGCCAGCAGCCAAGACGCGGGGGGTTGGACTGAAGCTTTCTTT. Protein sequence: CASSQDAGGWTEAFF.